This T cell receptor beta chain was recovered during a study of cytotoxic CD8 clonotypes in ibrutinib-treated CLL. Study-wide results and caveats: In comparison with age-matched healthy donors, baseline clonality was higher and tracked circulating CD8+ T-cell counts.

The length of the CDR3 is 14 residues. The V and J ends lost 6 bases and 2 bases, in that order; junction bases with no gene match: 4. Germline values: CDR1 LNHDA, CDR2 SQIVND (reference sequence). Data came from immunoSEQ multiplex PCR; TCRdb stores just in-frame clones and leaves some out. Of 30,000 to 40,000 clones detected, approximately 69% appear once; the ten largest clones hold around a quarter. A remark on this clone: The antigen remains undetermined.

Sequencing was performed on PBMCs, taken before ibrutinib treatment. The rearrangement uses TRBV19 and TRBJ2-3; 8 bases are shared with TRBD2. This TCR came from a human donor with chronic lymphocytic leukemia. The CDR3 reads CASRGAGVTDTQYF. Written as DNA, the CDR3 is TGTGCCAGTAGGGGAGCGGGGGTCACAGATACGCAGTATTTT.